Described below is a single TCR beta chain sequence and its context. This record comes from a study of blood T cell repertoires in COVID-19. V shed 5 bases and J shed 6 bases, with 11 bases lying between them. The CDR3 consists of 12 residues. Per germline, CDR1 PRHDT and CDR2 FYEKMQ (reference sequence). Produced via immunoSEQ multiplex PCR; TCRdb's table is partial and in-frame only. The profile shows fewer than 100,000 clones, roughly 77% of them singletons. Sequencing was done on a sample of peripheral blood. This TCR was recovered from a human donor in a cohort sampled during active COVID-19. The chain recombines TRBV13 with TRBJ2-7; TRBD1 is a possible D gene (5 bases). CDR3 nucleotides: TGTGCCAGCAGCAAAGACAGATCCGAGCAGTACTTC. It is translated as CASSKDRSEQYF.